These T cell receptor beta chains were read from a single sample in a study of radiation and T cells in renal cell carcinoma. Here immunoSEQ multiplex PCR was the method, and the copy in TCRdb shows in-frame clones only, minus some. The sample contains about 50,000 clones, 75% to 85% of which appear only once. The source was blood, collected from a patient whose treatment included radiotherapy and nephrectomy. All receptors come from a woman between 65 and 79 years old with renal cell carcinoma. The CDR3 runs from the conserved cysteine through the conserved F or W. D genes are given only for firm matches. Only some rows state a clone size, as once, few, many or a class for expanded clones.

d_gene: TRBD1
v_gene: TRBV10-3
abundance: .
len: 14
j_gene: TRBJ2-3
CDR3aa: CAISPDRVTDTQYF
CDR3nt: TGTGCCATCAGTCCGGACAGGGTCACAGATACGCAGTATTTT

d_gene: .
v_gene: TRBV19
abundance: once
len: 14
j_gene: TRBJ2-3
CDR3aa: CASSIGGFPDTQYF
CDR3nt: TGTGCCAGTAGTATTGGAGGTTTCCCAGATACGCAGTATTTT

d_gene: .
v_gene: TRBV14
abundance: .
len: 17
j_gene: TRBJ2-1
CDR3aa: CASSQDPRPSSYNEQFF
CDR3nt: TGTGCCAGCAGCCAAGATCCCAGGCCGAGCTCCTACAATGAGCAGTTCTTC

d_gene: .
v_gene: TRBV4-1
abundance: once
len: 15
j_gene: TRBJ2-2
CDR3aa: CASSQERGRPGELFF
CDR3nt: TGCGCCAGCAGCCAAGAACGGGGCCGCCCCGGGGAGCTGTTTTTT

d_gene: TRBD1
v_gene: TRBV9
abundance: few
len: 13
j_gene: TRBJ1-2
CDR3aa: CASSSTGRRGYTF
CDR3nt: TGTGCCAGCAGCTCGACAGGGCGGAGAGGCTACACCTTC

d_gene: TRBD1
v_gene: TRBV2
abundance: .
len: 13
j_gene: TRBJ2-7
CDR3aa: CASSSGQGYEQYF
CDR3nt: TGTGCCAGCAGCTCCGGACAGGGCTACGAGCAGTACTTC

d_gene: TRBD1
v_gene: TRBV5-6
abundance: once
len: 13
j_gene: TRBJ2-7
CDR3aa: CASSYGTAYEQYF
CDR3nt: TGTGCCAGCAGCTACGGGACAGCCTACGAGCAGTACTTC

d_gene: .
v_gene: TRBV5-1
abundance: .
len: 14
j_gene: TRBJ1-1
CDR3aa: CASSFTSGNTEAFF
CDR3nt: TGCGCCAGCAGCTTCACCTCCGGGAACACTGAAGCTTTCTTT

d_gene: TRBD2
v_gene: TRBV4-3
abundance: .
len: 17
j_gene: TRBJ2-2
CDR3aa: CASSQDSGLAGGRELFF
CDR3nt: TGCGCCAGCAGCCAAGACTCGGGACTAGCGGGAGGTCGGGAGCTGTTTTTT

d_gene: TRBD1
v_gene: TRBV5-1
abundance: .
len: 17
j_gene: TRBJ2-7
CDR3aa: CASRKGQGETWGDEQYF
CDR3nt: TGCGCCAGCAGGAAGGGACAGGGAGAGACTTGGGGAGACGAGCAGTACTTC

d_gene: .
v_gene: TRBV27
abundance: .
len: 13
j_gene: TRBJ2-7
CDR3aa: CASSPTAAGEQYF
CDR3nt: TGTGCCAGCAGTCCAACAGCGGCGGGGGAGCAGTACTTC

d_gene: .
v_gene: TRBV19
abundance: .
len: 13
j_gene: TRBJ2-5
CDR3aa: CASSRGWAETQYF
CDR3nt: TGTGCCAGTAGTCGTGGGTGGGCCGAGACCCAGTACTTC

d_gene: TRBD1
v_gene: TRBV27
abundance: .
len: 16
j_gene: TRBJ2-2
CDR3aa: CASKPGGQGATGELFF
CDR3nt: TGTGCCAGCAAACCTGGGGGACAGGGGGCCACCGGGGAGCTGTTTTTT

d_gene: .
v_gene: TRBV5-1
abundance: .
len: 14
j_gene: TRBJ2-1
CDR3aa: CASSLAGTLNEQFF
CDR3nt: TGCGCCAGCAGCTTGGCCGGGACTCTTAATGAGCAGTTCTTC

d_gene: TRBD1
v_gene: TRBV9
abundance: .
len: 15
j_gene: TRBJ2-6
CDR3aa: CASTTTGSGANVLTF
CDR3nt: TGTGCCAGCACCACGACAGGGTCTGGGGCCAACGTCCTGACTTTC

d_gene: .
v_gene: TRBV5-1
abundance: .
len: 14
j_gene: TRBJ1-1
CDR3aa: CASSLGHPVAEAFF
CDR3nt: TGCGCCAGCAGCTTGGGGCACCCGGTCGCAGAAGCTTTCTTT

d_gene: TRBD1
v_gene: TRBV27
abundance: .
len: 14
j_gene: TRBJ2-7
CDR3aa: CASSLGDRLLEQYF
CDR3nt: TGTGCCAGCAGTTTGGGGGACAGGCTTCTGGAGCAGTACTTC

d_gene: TRBD1
v_gene: TRBV14
abundance: .
len: 14
j_gene: TRBJ1-6
CDR3aa: CASSPRTGESPLHF
CDR3nt: TGTGCCAGCAGCCCCCGGACAGGGGAATCACCCCTCCACTTT

d_gene: .
v_gene: TRBV6-5
abundance: .
len: 13
j_gene: TRBJ1-1
CDR3aa: CASSYEGMTEAFF
CDR3nt: TGTGCCAGCAGTTATGAGGGGATGACTGAAGCTTTCTTT

d_gene: .
v_gene: TRBV20-1
abundance: once
len: 10
j_gene: TRBJ1-2
CDR3aa: CSADHYGYTF
CDR3nt: TGCAGTGCCGATCACTATGGCTACACCTTC

d_gene: .
v_gene: TRBV5-1
abundance: .
len: 13
j_gene: TRBJ2-7
CDR3aa: CASSLATGYEQYF
CDR3nt: TGCGCCAGCAGCTTGGCGACGGGGTACGAGCAGTACTTC

d_gene: TRBD2
v_gene: TRBV5-4
abundance: .
len: 15
j_gene: TRBJ2-3
CDR3aa: CASSPGGAATDTQYF
CDR3nt: TGTGCCAGCAGCCCGGGGGGAGCAGCCACAGATACGCAGTATTTT

d_gene: .
v_gene: TRBV28
abundance: .
len: 13
j_gene: TRBJ1-2
CDR3aa: CASSPTGQRGYTF
CDR3nt: TGTGCCAGCAGTCCAACGGGACAACGTGGCTACACCTTC

d_gene: .
v_gene: TRBV7-3
abundance: few
len: 15
j_gene: TRBJ2-2
CDR3aa: CASSSFTGSTGELFF
CDR3nt: TGTGCCAGCAGCTCCTTCACAGGGAGCACCGGGGAGCTGTTTTTT

d_gene: .
v_gene: TRBV18
abundance: .
len: 13
j_gene: TRBJ2-3
CDR3aa: CASSPPGTDTQYF
CDR3nt: TGTGCCAGCTCACCACCGGGCACAGATACGCAGTATTTT

d_gene: TRBD1
v_gene: TRBV5-6
abundance: once
len: 16
j_gene: TRBJ1-5
CDR3aa: CASSPRGRGGNQPQHF
CDR3nt: TGTGCCAGCAGCCCCCGAGGCAGGGGGGGCAATCAGCCCCAGCATTTT

d_gene: .
v_gene: TRBV6-5
abundance: once
len: 16
j_gene: TRBJ2-3
CDR3aa: CASSYSSVAATDTQYF
CDR3nt: TGTGCCAGCAGTTACTCGAGTGTCGCGGCCACAGATACGCAGTATTTT

d_gene: .
v_gene: TRBV4-1
abundance: .
len: 15
j_gene: TRBJ1-2
CDR3aa: CASSQESDQRVGYTF
CDR3nt: TGCGCCAGCAGCCAAGAGAGCGACCAGAGGGTTGGCTACACCTTC

d_gene: .
v_gene: TRBV5-4
abundance: .
len: 13
j_gene: TRBJ2-1
CDR3aa: CASSLELAANEFF
CDR3nt: TGTGCCAGCAGCTTGGAATTGGCCGCTAACGAGTTCTTC

d_gene: TRBD1
v_gene: TRBV10-3
abundance: .
len: 15
j_gene: TRBJ1-3
CDR3aa: CAIRGQEHSGNTIYF
CDR3nt: TGTGCCATCAGAGGACAGGAACACTCTGGAAACACCATATATTTT

d_gene: TRBD1
v_gene: TRBV5-1
abundance: .
len: 14
j_gene: TRBJ2-2
CDR3aa: CASSRQGVTGELFF
CDR3nt: TGCGCCAGCAGCCGACAGGGAGTTACCGGGGAGCTGTTTTTT

d_gene: TRBD2
v_gene: TRBV2
abundance: .
len: 15
j_gene: TRBJ2-7
CDR3aa: CARSLTSGSNYEQYF
CDR3nt: TGTGCCCGATCCCTGACTAGCGGGAGTAACTACGAGCAGTACTTC

d_gene: .
v_gene: TRBV5-5
abundance: .
len: 13
j_gene: TRBJ2-7
CDR3aa: CASSPWATYEQYF
CDR3nt: TGTGCCAGCAGCCCCTGGGCGACCTACGAGCAGTACTTC

d_gene: TRBD1
v_gene: TRBV18
abundance: .
len: 16
j_gene: TRBJ1-5
CDR3aa: CASSSGAGGRNQPQHF
CDR3nt: TGTGCCAGCTCATCAGGGGCAGGGGGACGCAATCAGCCCCAGCATTTT

d_gene: TRBD1
v_gene: TRBV6-1
abundance: few
len: 15
j_gene: TRBJ1-2
CDR3aa: CASHWTGAINYGYTF
CDR3nt: TGTGCCAGCCACTGGACAGGGGCGATCAACTATGGCTACACCTTC

d_gene: .
v_gene: TRBV19
abundance: few
len: 15
j_gene: TRBJ1-1
CDR3aa: CASSIGVGARTEAFF
CDR3nt: TGTGCCAGTAGTATCGGGGTCGGGGCACGAACTGAAGCTTTCTTT

d_gene: .
v_gene: TRBV27
abundance: .
len: 15
j_gene: TRBJ1-2
CDR3aa: CASSLSYRSNYGYTF
CDR3nt: TGTGCCAGCAGCCTATCATACCGTTCTAACTATGGCTACACCTTC

d_gene: .
v_gene: TRBV4-3
abundance: .
len: 15
j_gene: TRBJ2-2
CDR3aa: CASSQVKGAGGELFF
CDR3nt: TGCGCCAGCAGCCAAGTCAAAGGGGCAGGCGGGGAGCTGTTTTTT

d_gene: TRBD1
v_gene: TRBV6-5
abundance: few
len: 16
j_gene: TRBJ2-7
CDR3aa: CASSYESNRGSYEQYF
CDR3nt: TGTGCCAGCAGTTACGAGAGCAACAGGGGCTCCTACGAGCAGTACTTC

d_gene: .
v_gene: TRBV19
abundance: .
len: 17
j_gene: TRBJ2-1
CDR3aa: CASSQSGLSSSYNEQFF
CDR3nt: TGTGCCAGTAGCCAATCAGGCCTTTCAAGCTCCTACAATGAGCAGTTCTTC